The TCR beta chain described here comes from a study of blood T cell repertoires in COVID-19 (dated by TCRdb to the early 2020s). As for the study more broadly: The collaborator samples originated in the United States, Italy and Spain and spanned the acute and convalescent phases of COVID-19. The prospective study material was composed of cDNA or gDNA derived from T cells, B-cell-depleted T cells, or PBMCs. The repertoires were made available in a free public database intended to serve as a resource for research on the immune response to SARS-CoV-2. Where available, HLA class I and class II types were taken from metadata supplied by the sample provider and were not determined by assay-based typing. Samples were obtained from the ongoing ImmuneRACE study (first 160 participants) and from about 1,300 subjects provided by 6 global collaborators. A de-identified subject ID, COVID-19 status, age in years and sex were almost always included in the sample metadata. Subjects who had been exposed to COVID-19, were actively infected with it, or had recovered from it provided the deeply sampled blood TCRbeta repertoires that made up the dataset. The paper's findings and limits, for the study overall: The amount of clinical and demographic metadata varied by source and participant and was provided uncurated.

As for this clone: Its antigen is still unknown. Qualities for individual bases were not recorded, and no much larger clone is one base off.

Trimmed from V: 4 bases; trimmed from J: 3 bases; junction bases lacking a gene match: 7. The CDR3 spans 15 residues, from the cysteine through the phenylalanine. CDR3 DNA only is kept here, 45 bases in frame from base 1. Sequences SGHKS (CDR1) and YYEKEE (CDR2) are obtained from the germline V gene (reference sequence). TCRbeta CDR3 regions were amplified from genomic DNA by means of the immunoSEQ Assay, a bias-controlled multiplex PCR. On the study's bioinformatics: Nucleated cell counts per sample were estimated from amplification of reference gene primers within the assay. To quantify the absolute abundance of each unique TCRbeta CDR3 rearrangement, sequence reads were collapsed and filtered. For each sample, productive Simpson clonality was calculated as the square root of Simpson's diversity index across productive rearrangements. In TCRdb, the immuneACCESS table is reduced to in-frame sequences with V and J assigned. These tables do not hold every clone; where another copy was compared, an unresolved V gene accounts for under half, and the others remain unexplained. D and trimming come from the DNA, and the V and J calls and clone size come from that table. The sample table contains some 450,000 clones; only one count was recorded for about 87% of them. Clones ranked in the top ten supply 0.8% to 0.85% of the sample.

At one collaborating source in Seattle, patients were enrolled during active infection and were followed longitudinally through the course of disease. The collaborating institutions used their own protocols to collect whole blood in K2EDTA tubes. For TCRbeta analysis, collaborator samples were shipped as frozen whole blood, as isolated PBMCs, or as DNA extracted from either sample type. The rearrangement joined TRBV5-5 to TRBJ2-7, with TRBD2 identical over 10 junction bases. Material: peripheral blood. The source of this sequence is a man younger than 30 with COVID-19, enrolled during active disease. The CDR3 protein sequence reads: CASSRVAGGSYEQYF. Here is the DNA: TGTGCCAGCAGCCGAGTAGCGGGGGGAAGCTACGAGCAGTACTTC.